Following are 18 T cell receptor beta chains from one sample sequenced in a study of blood T cell repertoires in COVID-19. The data were produced by immunoSEQ multiplex PCR, yet TCRdb's version contains in-frame clones alone and is incomplete. The sample lists over 200,000 clones, around 80% occurring once. The sequenced material came from peripheral blood. Every receptor here comes from a human donor in a cohort sampled during active COVID-19.

The rearrangement links TRBV5-4 to TRBJ2-7; D is unclear. The germline CDR1 and CDR2 sequences are SGHNT and YYREEE (reference sequence). This CDR3 has 15 residues. V was shortened by 0 bases and J by 2 bases, with 12 bases between the two germline ends. The CDR3 reads CASSLGQAVTYEQYF. As DNA, the CDR3 is TGTGCCAGCAGCTTGGGGCAGGCCGTTACCTACGAGCAGTACTTC.

This clone was detected only once. The V and J genes are TRBV11-2 and TRBJ1-5, with a weak D call TRBD1 (6 bases). With 9 bases removed from V and 0 bases from J, the gap between germline ends came to 12 bases. CDR3 length: 14 amino acids. CDR1 is SGHAT and CDR2 is FQNNGV in the germline V gene. CDR3 sequence: CASQDRYSNQPQHF. The CDR3 DNA reads as TGTGCCAGTCAGGACAGATATAGCAATCAGCCCCAGCATTTT.

V usage is TRBV28 and J usage is TRBJ2-7; 7 bases fit TRBD1. The CDR3 runs 14 residues. The germline V gene has CDR1 MDHEN and CDR2 SYDVKM. J gave up 0 bases and V 6 bases, and 5 bases lay outside the gene matches. CDR3 DNA: TGTGCCAGCAGCACCGGGACAGTCTCCTACGAGCAGTACTTC. Amino acid sequence: CASSTGTVSYEQYF. The whole variable domain, remainder taken from reference TRBV28 and TRBJ2-7, is DVKVTQSSRYLVKRTGEKVFLECVQDMDHENMFWYRQDPGLGLRLIYFSYDVKMKEKGDIPEGYSVSREKKERFSLILESASTNQTSMYLCASSTGTVSYEQYFGPGTRLTVT.

The genes are TRBV6-2 or TRBV6-3 and TRBJ1-5; 7 bases are a match to TRBD1. The CDR3 sequence is 15 residues long. Germline V gene lookup returns CDR1 MNHEY and CDR2 SVGEGT. V lost 5 bases to trimming and J lost 4 bases; unmatched junction nucleotides: 8. CDR3 residues: CASSRTGTVNQPQHF. The CDR3 DNA reads as TGTGCCAGCAGTCGAACCGGGACAGTAAATCAGCCCCAGCATTTT.

V gene TRBV6-5 combines with J gene TRBJ1-2; 10 bases agree with TRBD1. Unmatched junction bases numbered 8, after V lost 0 bases and J lost 7 bases. CDR3 length equals 16 residues. Germline CDR1 is MNHEY and CDR2 is SVGAGI. The DNA of the CDR3 is TGTGCCAGCAGTTACTCCCGGACAGGGGGGAACAGTGGCTACACCTTC. Its protein is CASSYSRTGGNSGYTF.

This chain uses TRBV7-2 with TRBJ1-1, with 8 bases matching TRBD1. CDR1 and CDR2 from the germline V gene are SGHTA and FQGNSA. CDR3 length: 17 amino acids. The J segment lost 1 base and the V segment lost 3 bases, leaving 10 bases of the junction unmatched. The CDR3 loop reads CASSFNGQGRSNTEAFF. For the CDR3, the DNA is TGTGCCAGCAGCTTCAACGGACAGGGACGTTCGAACACTGAAGCTTTCTTT.

The V call is TRBV24-1, the J call TRBJ2-1; 9 bases align to TRBD1. The trim removed 5 bases at V and 8 bases at J, leaving 12 bases unmatched. Germline-derived CDR1 and CDR2 are KGHDR and SFDVKD. CDR3 length: 16 residues. CDR3 DNA: TGTGCCACCAGTGGCCCGGGACAGGGAGTTCTCGATGAGCAGTTCTTC. It yields the protein CATSGPGQGVLDEQFF.

The chain couples TRBV5-4 to TRBJ2-7; D gene ambiguous. The CDR3 covers 11 residues. The ends were cut back, 4 bases at V and 3 bases at J, with 5 bases in the middle. Germline V gene data show CDR1 as SGHNT and CDR2 as YYREEE (reference sequence). The CDR3 spells CASSNNYEQYF. The CDR3, as DNA: TGTGCCAGCAGCAATAACTACGAGCAGTACTTC.

DNA of the CDR3: TGTGCCAGCTCACTATTTTCAGGCCGGAACACTGAAGCTTTCTTT. This gives the protein CASSLFSGRNTEAFF. This chain joins TRBV18 and TRBJ1-1; D ambiguous. V lost 4 bases to trimming and J lost 1 base, with 13 bases between them. This CDR3 region has 15 residues. Germline lookup yields CDR1 KGHSH and CDR2 LQKENI.

The chain uses TRBV5-1 and TRBJ1-6; no firm D call. The CDR3 contains 14 residues. The germline gives CDR1 SGHRS, CDR2 YFSETQ. V was shortened by 0 bases and J by 5 bases, with 6 bases between the two germline ends. The CDR3: CASSLAQNNSPLHF. The CDR3 DNA reads TGCGCCAGCAGCTTGGCGCAGAATAATTCACCCCTCCACTTT.

This clone was seen a single time. The gene calls are TRBV7-9 and TRBJ2-5, with D perhaps TRBD1 (7 bases). The CDR3 sequence is 15 residues long. The V gene's germline CDR1 is SEHNR and CDR2 FQNEAQ (reference sequence). V gave up 5 bases and J gave up 4 bases, with 17 bases separating them. CDR3 amino acids: CASSPGDSTGETQYF. Here the CDR3 DNA reads TGTGCCAGCAGCCCGGGGGACAGTACCGGAGAGACCCAGTACTTC.

The J gene is TRBJ2-7, the V gene TRBV6-5, with 7 bases identical to TRBD1. Germline V lookup: CDR1 MNHEY, CDR2 SVGAGI. V dropped 6 bases and J dropped 5; count of bases not matched to a gene: 10. The CDR3 is 14 residues long. The CDR3 DNA reads as TGTGCCAGCAGACCCAGACAGGGTATCAACGAGCAGTACTTC. The encoded protein is CASRPRQGINEQYF.

The V gene is TRBV18, the J gene TRBJ1-1; no reliable D call. CDR3 size: 17 residues. Deletions cut 1 base from V and 1 base from J, with 16 bases between. CDR1 is KGHSH, CDR2 LQKENI, per germline. The CDR3 reads CASSPHIKLSPNTEAFF. Written as DNA, the CDR3 is TGTGCCAGCTCACCACATATTAAACTCTCCCCGAACACTGAAGCTTTCTTT.

The V and J genes are TRBV7-2 and TRBJ1-3; the D gene is possibly TRBD1 (5 bases). CDR1 is SGHTA and CDR2 is FQGNSA in the germline V gene. V dropped 1 base and J dropped 1 base, with 8 bases sitting between them. The CDR3 runs 15 residues. In DNA form, the CDR3 reads TGTGCCAGCAGCTTAGGGCCAGGGTCTGGAAACACCATATATTTT. As protein: CASSLGPGSGNTIYF.

J is TRBJ1-2 and V is TRBV28; D perhaps matches TRBD1 (6 bases). The CDR3 spans 17 residues. Trimming took 3 bases from V and 5 from J, leaving 22 bases between them. Germline V gene lookup returns CDR1 MDHEN and CDR2 SYDVKM. CDR3 sequence reads: CASSFSGGRGSFYGYTF. CDR3 bases: TGTGCCAGCAGTTTTTCGGGGGGCAGAGGGAGTTTTTATGGCTACACCTTC.

This clone has at least ten counts. The chain uses TRBV7-2 and TRBJ2-7; 7 nucleotides agree with TRBD2. This CDR3 contains 15 residues. Germline V CDR1 and CDR2: SGHTA, FQGNSA. V dropped 5 bases and J dropped 3; count of bases not matched to a gene: 10. The CDR3 region has the DNA TGTGCCAGCAGCCCCGAGCGGGGAGGGTACTACGAGCAGTACTTC. Translation gives CASSPERGGYYEQYF.

The V and J genes are TRBV28 and TRBJ2-7; the D is unclear. The CDR3 totals 14 residues. V shed 8 bases and J shed 4 bases, with 18 bases lying between them. The germline V gene has CDR1 MDHEN and CDR2 SYDVKM. The CDR3 coding sequence is TGTGCCAGCGGTACCCAGGTCTCGGATTACGAGCAGTACTTC. It is translated as CASGTQVSDYEQYF.

This clone occurred a few times. The V call is TRBV21-1, the J call TRBJ1-3; the D call in the table, TRBD1, was not verified against the DNA. TRBV21-1 constitutes a pseudogene. The CDR3 has 19 residues. CDR3: CASSKPGQGSLGSGNTIYF. The CDR3 region has the DNA TGTGCCAGCAGCAAACCGGGACAGGGCTCCCTCGGCTCTGGAAACACCATATATTTT.